Listed below are T cell receptor beta chains from one sample, sequenced in a study of beta chain features in type 1 diabetes. Assay used: immunoSEQ multiplex PCR; TCRdb lists only in-frame clones, some missing. Counted here are roughly 140,000 clones, around 8% occurring once; the ten biggest clones make up less than 0.85%. The sequencing input was central memory CD4+ T cells from blood. The receptors originated from a man aged 18 to 30 in good health. CDR3s include the opening cysteine and the closing phenylalanine or tryptophan. The D gene is left open where the match is weak. The size entry is marked missing in some rows and otherwise reads once, few, many or a size class.

>TRBV11-1|TRBD2|TRBJ2-1|.
TGTGCCAGCAGCCGCCCATTGACTAGCCGCAATGAGCAGTTCTTC
CASSRPLTSRNEQFF
>TRBV7-2|TRBD1|TRBJ1-6|.
TGTGCCAGTTCCACGGGAGGGGGCGAAAATTCACCCCTCCACTTT
CASSTGGGENSPLHF
>TRBV15|.|TRBJ2-5|many
TGTGCCACCGCAGCGCAGGGTGGGAACGGAGTTGGGGAGACCCAGTACTTC
CATAAQGGNGVGETQYF
>TRBV6-1|TRBD2|TRBJ2-3|.
TGTGCCAGCAGTGAACTCGGGGGGTCCAGCACAGATACGCAGTATTTT
CASSELGGSSTDTQYF
>TRBV20-1|TRBD1|TRBJ2-7|few
TGCAGTACGGGACAGGGGAACGAGCAGTACTTC
CSTGQGNEQYF
>TRBV5-6|.|TRBJ1-2|.
TGTGCCAGCAGCTTATACAGGAGCTATGGCTACACCTTC
CASSLYRSYGYTF
>TRBV9|TRBD2|TRBJ2-1|.
TGTGCCAGCAGCCCGGGACTAGCGGGAGGGCCCGCCTACAATGAGCAGTTCTTC
CASSPGLAGGPAYNEQFF
>TRBV7-3|TRBD1|TRBJ2-7|few
TGTGCCAGCAGCCCCGAGAGGGACAGGTTCTCCTACGAGCAGTACTTC
CASSPERDRFSYEQYF
>TRBV5-6|.|TRBJ1-1|.
TGTGCCAGCAGCTTGATTCCTCCCTACACTGAAGCTTTCTTT
CASSLIPPYTEAFF
>TRBV29-1|.|TRBJ1-1|many
TGCAGCGTTACGCCAGGCCTTGAAGCTTTCTTT
CSVTPGLEAFF
>TRBV18|.|TRBJ1-4|.
TGTGCCAGCTCACTCGGTGCAGGGACTAATGAAAAACTGTTTTTT
CASSLGAGTNEKLFF
>TRBV7-2|.|TRBJ2-3|many
TGTGCCAGCAGCTTCGTTCAGGGGAGCACAGATACGCAGTATTTT
CASSFVQGSTDTQYF
>TRBV29-1|.|TRBJ2-7|many
TGCAGCGCCCTTGCCGCCAGGGGCTACGAGCAGTACTTC
CSALAARGYEQYF
>TRBV4-3|TRBD2|TRBJ2-7|.
TGCGCCAGCAGCCGCCGCGTGGGGGGACTAGCGGGAGCCGCCTACGAGCAGTACTTC
CASSRRVGGLAGAAYEQYF
>TRBV30|.|TRBJ1-3|.
TGTGCCTGGAGTCTAGGCGGTTCTGGAAACACCATATATTTT
CAWSLGGSGNTIYF
>TRBV27|TRBD1|TRBJ1-2|few
TGTGCCACCAAGCCACACCGGGACAGGGATTATGGCTACACCTTC
CATKPHRDRDYGYTF
>TRBV6-1|.|TRBJ1-1|few
TGTGCCAGCAGTGGGACATGGAGGGAAGAAGCTTTCTTT
CASSGTWREEAFF
>TRBV7-2|TRBD1|TRBJ1-6|few
TGTGCCAGCATCGACGGCCGGGACAGATATAATTCACCCCTCCACTTT
CASIDGRDRYNSPLHF
>TRBV10-3|TRBD1|TRBJ1-5|many
TGTGCCATCAGTGAGGCGGGCAGGGGGAGCAATCAGCCCCAGCATTTT
CAISEAGRGSNQPQHF
>TRBV6-6|.|TRBJ1-5|few
TGTGCCAGCAGTTATGGGGGGGCCGGCAATCAGCCCCAGCATTTT
CASSYGGAGNQPQHF
>TRBV7-6|.|TRBJ2-5|few
TGTGCCAGCAGCTTAGCGATAAACGGGAAGGAGACCCAGTACTTC
CASSLAINGKETQYF
>TRBV7-3|.|TRBJ1-6|many
TGTGCCAGCAGCCGGGGAATCGGGTCACCCCTCCACTTT
CASSRGIGSPLHF
>TRBV5-1|TRBD1|TRBJ1-6|.
TGCGCCAGCAGCTTGGCGTCCCGACAGGGTCATTCACCCCTCCACTTT
CASSLASRQGHSPLHF
>TRBV30|.|TRBJ1-5|few
TGTGCCTGGTCAAGGGGCGCCGATCAGCCCCAGCATTTT
CAWSRGADQPQHF
>TRBV10-3|.|TRBJ2-2|many
TGTGCCATCAAAGGTCAGGTTACCGGGGAGCTGTTTTTT
CAIKGQVTGELFF
>TRBV15|TRBD2|TRBJ2-3|.
TGTGCCACCAGCAGAAAAAGCGGGGGCCTCACAGATACGCAGTATTTT
CATSRKSGGLTDTQYF
>TRBV4-1|TRBD2|TRBJ2-1|few
TGCGCCAGCAGCCAGTTAGCGGGAGGGTACAATGAGCAGTTCTTC
CASSQLAGGYNEQFF
>TRBV29-1|TRBD1|TRBJ1-2|many
TGCAGCGTTGGTACAGGGGGTGGCTACACCTTC
CSVGTGGGYTF
>TRBV4-2|.|TRBJ1-2|.
TGTGCCAGCAGCTTGTCCGACACCTATCCTTCTGGCTACACCTTC
CASSLSDTYPSGYTF
>TRBV4-2|.|TRBJ1-2|.
TGTGCCAGCAGCCAAGATTCTTGGGGCAGGGCGATTAACTATGGCTACACCTTC
CASSQDSWGRAINYGYTF
>TRBV10-3|TRBD1|TRBJ1-4|.
TGTGCCATCAGAAAACAGGGGCCTAATGAAAAACTGTTTTTT
CAIRKQGPNEKLFF
>TRBV12-5|.|TRBJ1-2|.
TGTGCTAGTGGCCAGCCCTCTGGGGGCTGGTCTGGCTACACCTTC
CASGQPSGGWSGYTF